This T cell receptor beta chain was identified during a study of T cell repertoires in cytomegalovirus infection. As for the study in general: Shared public TCR beta signatures pointed to both CMV infection and a matching HLA type.

TCRdb processed the reads anew with MiXCR; each CDR3 protein has one entry. The sample records 380,000 or so distinct CDR3 sequences, about 35% being singletons. This clonotype was seen more than once but under ten times. Its antigen remains unknown. Study-level findings and limits: The ex vivo response showed dominance by HLA-C-restricted CMV-specific TCR beta clonotypes. Accumulated public TCR beta family frequency recognized individuals carrying CMV together with the relevant HLA.

The material was cultured PBMCs, obtained from culture after CMV antigen stimulation. The TCR originated in a human donor in good health (CMV status not recorded). Some clones in this sample may be carry-over from other donors' samples.

Here the CDR3 reads CSARLGGPNTEAFF. Written as DNA, the CDR3 is TGCAGTGCTAGACTAGGGGGACCGAACACTGAAGCTTTCTTT. The genes are TRBV20-1 and TRBJ1-1, with a possible D match to TRBD1 (6 bases). This CDR3 contains 14 residues. Germline loops: CDR1 DFQATT, CDR2 SNEGSKA (reference sequence). Trimming stripped 2 bases from V and 1 base from J, with 11 bases between.